This T cell receptor (beta chain) emerged from a study of molecular identifiers for immune sequencing clone quantification. Study as a whole: Sequencing covered four of five parts into which replicate RNA from around 20,000 or 100,000 naive CD8 cells was split.

One entry per CDR3 protein results from TCRdb running MiXCR on the PCR reads. This table has about 86,000 distinct CDR3 sequences, roughly 25% appearing once. The sorting of naive CD8 T cells used the CD8+CD4-CCR7+CD45RA+ phenotype. CDR3 length: 15 amino acids. Trimming took 5 bases from V and 10 from J; bases not matched to a gene: 10. Per the germline V gene, CDR1 is MNHNY and CDR2 is SVGAGI (reference sequence). Sequenced material: naive CD8+ T cells from blood, with Jurkat cell RNA spiked in. Indicated subset: FACS-sorted CD8+CD4-CCR7+CD45RA+ naive T cells. This rearrangement joins TRBV6-6 to TRBJ1-6; 8 nucleotides line up with TRBD1. The sequence came from a human donor in good health. Some libraries in this study had Jurkat cell RNA spiked in. The CDR3 reads CASSKQDRAGSPLHF. CDR3 bases: TGTGCCAGCAGTAAACAGGACAGGGCCGGGTCACCCCTCCACTTT.